Listed below are T cell receptor beta chains from one sample, sequenced in a study of a mutant IDH1 vaccine in newly diagnosed glioma. No antigen is known for these receptors. Sequenced by immunoSEQ multiplex PCR; TCRdb stores in-frame clones only, minus some. Found here are 60,000 to 75,000 clones, 70% to 85% of them singletons; the top ten hold 3.5% to 4.5%. Sample: PBMCs, taken from a glioma patient whose treatment included an IDH1 peptide vaccine. Source of these receptors: a man younger than 40 with glioma. Both conserved end residues are part of each CDR3. A D gene is named only where the DNA matches it firmly. Clone size is shown for a subset of rows, as once, few, many or a class of expanded clone.

clone_size j_call v_call d_call cdr3_aa cdr3_nt
. TRBJ1-5 TRBV28 . CASRSRQINQPQHF TGTGCCAGCAGATCCCGACAAATCAATCAGCCCCAGCATTTT
. TRBJ1-4 TRBV4-2 . CASSQDPPPRGNEKLFF TGTGCCAGCAGCCAAGATCCGCCCCCTAGGGGGAATGAAAAACTGTTTTTT
. TRBJ2-3 TRBV9 . CASSVDGLSQDTQYF TGTGCCAGCAGCGTAGATGGGCTGAGCCAGGATACGCAGTATTTT
. TRBJ2-7 TRBV5-1 TRBD1 CASSLEPGQGWNEQYF TGCGCCAGCAGCCTAGAACCGGGACAGGGTTGGAACGAGCAGTACTTC
. TRBJ2-5 TRBV15 TRBD2 CATSGTGTSLETQYF TGTGCCACCAGCGGCACCGGGACTAGCTTAGAGACCCAGTACTTC
. TRBJ2-1 TRBV11-2 TRBD2 CASSLGPLLAGGTDEQFF TGTGCCAGCAGCTTAGGGCCCCTCTTAGCGGGGGGGACGGATGAGCAGTTCTTC
. TRBJ2-7 TRBV5-6 . CASSLAGGQGIYEQYF TGTGCCAGCAGCTTGGCCGGGGGCCAGGGGATCTACGAGCAGTACTTC
. TRBJ1-1 TRBV7-9 . CASSTRQQKGNTEAFF TGTGCCAGCAGCACCAGACAGCAGAAAGGGAACACTGAAGCTTTCTTT
. TRBJ2-7 TRBV7-2 . CASSPRGSRASVEQYF TGTGCCAGCAGCCCAAGAGGGAGTCGGGCTTCTGTCGAGCAGTACTTC
. TRBJ1-1 TRBV10-3 . CAISEIRGRKNTEAFF TGTGCCATCAGTGAGATTAGGGGAAGGAAGAACACTGAAGCTTTCTTT
. TRBJ2-3 TRBV6-4 TRBD2 CASTISGGSTDTQYF TGTGCCAGCACCATTAGCGGGGGCAGCACAGATACGCAGTATTTT
. TRBJ1-6 TRBV27 . CASKWSSYNSPLHF TGTGCCAGCAAATGGAGCTCCTATAATTCACCCCTCCACTTT
medium-sized TRBJ1-1 TRBV10-3 TRBD1 CATQLDRVTEAFF TGTGCCACCCAACTAGACAGGGTCACTGAAGCTTTCTTT
. TRBJ2-7 TRBV6-1 TRBD1 CASSAVFAPTGGSYEQYF TGTGCCAGCAGTGCGGTCTTCGCGCCCACAGGGGGCTCCTACGAGCAGTACTTC
once TRBJ2-1 TRBV4-3 TRBD1 CASSQDGTGGYNEQFF TGCGCCAGCAGCCAAGATGGGACAGGGGGCTACAATGAGCAGTTCTTC
. TRBJ1-1 TRBV19 . CASSIRDRNTEAFF TGTGCCAGTAGTATCCGCGACAGGAACACTGAAGCTTTCTTT
once TRBJ1-6 TRBV27 . CASSARSSYNSPLHF TGTGCCAGCAGCGCTCGGAGCTCCTATAATTCACCCCTCCACTTT
. TRBJ1-3 TRBV6-1 . CASSDRPGEVTIYF TGTGCCAGCAGTGACAGACCCGGGGAGGTCACCATATATTTT
. TRBJ2-1 TRBV13 TRBD1 CASSLSPARGQNEQFF TGTGCCAGCAGCTTAAGCCCCGCGAGGGGGCAGAATGAGCAGTTCTTC
. TRBJ2-7 TRBV12-5 . CASGFGVGEQYF TGTGCTAGTGGTTTTGGGGTTGGCGAGCAGTACTTC
once TRBJ1-2 TRBV28 TRBD1 CASSSTSGRRPPGQGYYGYTF TGTGCCAGCAGTAGCACCTCCGGCCGTAGACCACCGGGACAGGGGTACTATGGCTACACCTTC
. TRBJ1-2 TRBV29-1 TRBD1 CSVGLTGGDGYTF TGCAGCGTGGGACTGACAGGGGGGGACGGCTACACCTTC